A selection of T cell receptor beta chains follows, all from one sample in a study of patients and donors after allogeneic stem cell transplantation. TCRdb re-analysed the RT-PCR reads in MiXCR, keeping a single row per CDR3 protein. The sample carries about 200,000 distinct CDR3 sequences, 35% to 45% recorded once. The specimen sequenced was blood, either unsorted or a sorted T cell fraction (not recorded which). Receptor source: a human donor who was either an allogeneic HSCT recipient or a stem cell or donor lymphocyte infusion donor (not recorded which). It is not recorded whose cells these are; they may come from a transplant donor. Each CDR3 is given with its conserved first and last residue. D genes are given only for firm matches. Clone sizes are given selectively: once, few, many, or a class where the clone is expanded.

TRBD2,TRBJ2-7,many,17,TRBV25-1,TGTGCCAGCAGTGATACTAGCGGGGCCAAAACCTCCTACGAGCAGTACTTC,CASSDTSGAKTSYEQYF
TRBD1,TRBJ1-4,.,15,TRBV5-1,TGCGCCAGCAGCCAGATACAGGGGACGTATGAAAAACTGTTTTTT,CASSQIQGTYEKLFF
.,TRBJ2-2,.,14,TRBV5-1,TGCGCCAGCAGCCTCGGGACGAACACCGGGGAGCTGTTTTTT,CASSLGTNTGELFF
.,TRBJ1-1,few,17,TRBV5-8,TGTGCCAGCAGCTTAGGTATCCGGGGCCCGGGGAACACTGAAGCTTTCTTT,CASSLGIRGPGNTEAFF
.,TRBJ2-2,.,12,TRBV20-1,TGCAGTGCCATAACGGACACCGGGGAGCTGTTTTTT,CSAITDTGELFF
TRBD1,TRBJ1-5,.,15,TRBV11-2,TGTGCCAGCAGCTTAATGAGGACAGGCGACCAGCCCCAGCATTTT,CASSLMRTGDQPQHF
.,TRBJ1-5,.,15,TRBV2,TGTGCCAGCAGGGGTGGGACACATGGCAATCAGCCCCAGCATTTT,CASRGGTHGNQPQHF
.,TRBJ2-1,.,13,TRBV7-8,TGTGCCAGCAGCATGGACAGCTACAATGAGCAGTTCTTC,CASSMDSYNEQFF
.,TRBJ1-1,.,15,TRBV4-3,TGCGCCAGCAGCCAAGAAAAGGGGTGGAACACTGAAGCTTTCTTT,CASSQEKGWNTEAFF
.,TRBJ1-1,.,12,TRBV5-1,TGCGCCAGCAGCGCCCCGACGGATGAAGCTTTCTTT,CASSAPTDEAFF
.,TRBJ2-3,.,16,TRBV20-1,TGCAGTGCTAGAGATTTGAGGGGGGCTAGCACAGATACGCAGTATTTT,CSARDLRGASTDTQYF
.,TRBJ2-2,few,14,TRBV20-1,TGCAGTGCTTGGGGACTCTTGAACACCGGGGAGCTGTTTTTT,CSAWGLLNTGELFF
.,TRBJ1-4,few,13,TRBV20-1,TGCAGTGCTTATAAGGGACCTGAGGAGAAACTGTTTTTT,CSAYKGPEEKLFF
.,TRBJ1-1,few,14,TRBV7-9,TGTGCCAGCGCCTCTAGACGGGTGAACACTGAAGCTTTCTTT,CASASRRVNTEAFF
.,TRBJ1-1,few,15,TRBV29-1,TGCAGCGTTGAAGGGGCCGTGATCAGGGACACTGAAGCTTTCTTT,CSVEGAVIRDTEAFF
TRBD1,TRBJ1-5,few,14,TRBV28,TGTGCCAGCAGTTGGACAGGGGAGAATCAGCCCCAGCATTTT,CASSWTGENQPQHF
TRBD2,TRBJ2-5,.,14,TRBV7-9,TGTGCCAGCACCCCGGGACTAGCGGAAGAGACCCAGTACTTC,CASTPGLAEETQYF
.,TRBJ1-2,.,15,TRBV12-3/TRBV12-4,TGTGCCAGCAGTTTAAGAGGAAATCGGTCTATTGGCTACACCTTC,CASSLRGNRSIGYTF
.,TRBJ1-5,.,14,TRBV7-2,TGTGCCAGCAGCTTTGTGAAGGGCAATCAGCCCCAGCATTTT,CASSFVKGNQPQHF